A single sample is the source of the 8 T cell receptor beta chains below, sequenced in a study of cytomegalovirus exposure and HLA in healthy donors. Assay: immunoSEQ multiplex PCR; the TCRdb copy retains only in-frame clones and omits some. Of some 210,000 clones listed, around 87% were seen once; the top ten hold about 2%. The specimen sequenced was PBMCs. All receptors derive from a woman under 30 in good health and CMV-seropositive.

The chain joins TRBV28 to TRBJ2-1, with a weak D call TRBD1 (6 bases). CDR1 MDHEN and CDR2 SYDVKM come from the germline V gene. This CDR3 spans 13 amino acids. Trimming removed 7 bases from V and 10 bases from J, with 17 bases in between. DNA for the CDR3: TGTGCCAGCACCCCCCCCTTGGGGGCGGAGCAGTTCTTC. Translated: CASTPPLGAEQFF.

The count of this clone is one. This chain connects TRBV13 to TRBJ1-1; 9 nucleotides align to TRBD1. CDR1 and CDR2 (germline): PRHDT, FYEKMQ (reference sequence). The CDR3 is 15 residues long. V shed 2 bases and J 4 bases; nucleotides not matched to a gene: 5. DNA for the CDR3: TGTGCCAGCAGCTTATGGGAGACAGGGGGCACTGAAGCTTTCTTT. Translated: CASSLWETGGTEAFF. Combining the CDR3 with reference TRBV13 and TRBJ1-1 gives the whole variable domain AAGVIQSPRHLIKEKRETATLKCYPIPRHDTVYWYQQGPGQDPQFLISFYEKMQSDKGSIPDRFSAQQFSDYHSELNMSSLELGDSALYFCASSLWETGGTEAFFGQGTRLTVV.

V usage is TRBV2 and J usage is TRBJ2-7; 8 bases fit TRBD2. This CDR3 is 15 amino acids long. The V segment lost 2 bases and the J segment 5 bases; nucleotides outside the gene matches: 8. In germline, CDR1 is SNHLY, CDR2 FYNNEI. The CDR3 coding sequence is TGTGCCAGCAGTGAACGGGTGGGCGGGAGGAACGAGCAGTACTTC. Translation: CASSERVGGRNEQYF.

The genes are TRBV7-7 and TRBJ2-1; 9 bases map to TRBD2. The CDR3 spans 16 residues. Germline V gene sequence: CDR1 SSHAT, CDR2 FNYEAQ (reference sequence). Trimming at V came to 5 bases and at J to 7 bases, leaving 12 bases not matched to a gene. CDR3 in amino acids: CASSLSGRVDLNEQFF. The CDR3 nucleotides read TGTGCCAGCAGCCTTAGCGGGAGAGTGGATTTGAATGAGCAGTTCTTC.

Here the CDR3 reads CASRRDRSYYGYTF. In DNA, the CDR3 is TGTGCCAGCAGGCGGGACAGGAGTTACTATGGCTACACCTTC. The chain is built from TRBV6-5 and TRBJ1-2; the match to TRBD1 covers 8 bases. Trimming cost V 6 bases and J 3 bases; bases outside gene matches: 6. The germline V gene has CDR1 MNHEY and CDR2 SVGAGI. This CDR3 is 14 amino acids long.

In this sample, this clone turned up once. This chain links TRBV27 with TRBJ2-3; a weak D match, TRBD1 (5 bases). Per germline, CDR1 MNHEY and CDR2 SMNVEV (reference sequence). The V end was cut by 6 bases, the J end by 1 base, with 14 bases between. This CDR3 spans 15 amino acids. The CDR3 sequence is CASRYLARGTDTQYF. The CDR3 bases are TGTGCCAGCAGATACCTCGCCAGGGGCACAGATACGCAGTATTTT.

This clone was counted a few times. The rearrangement links TRBV5-6 to TRBJ1-5, with D maybe TRBD1 (6 bases). With 4 bases removed from V and 7 bases from J, the gap between germline ends came to 9 bases. CDR3 length equals 12 residues. The germline V gene encodes CDR1 SGHDT and CDR2 YYEEEE. CDR3 bases: TGTGCCAGCAGCGAGAGGGGGCAGCCCCAGCATTTT. Amino acid sequence: CASSERGQPQHF.

The rearrangement joins TRBV28 to TRBJ1-2; tentative D call: TRBD1 (5 bases). The CDR3 extends over 14 amino acids. Between the trimmed V and J ends, which lost 3 bases and 8 bases, there was a span of 16 bases. CDR1 and CDR2 (germline): MDHEN, SYDVKM. CDR3 protein: CASSFWAGSAGYTF. CDR3 coding DNA: TGTGCCAGCAGTTTTTGGGCAGGGTCGGCGGGCTACACCTTC.